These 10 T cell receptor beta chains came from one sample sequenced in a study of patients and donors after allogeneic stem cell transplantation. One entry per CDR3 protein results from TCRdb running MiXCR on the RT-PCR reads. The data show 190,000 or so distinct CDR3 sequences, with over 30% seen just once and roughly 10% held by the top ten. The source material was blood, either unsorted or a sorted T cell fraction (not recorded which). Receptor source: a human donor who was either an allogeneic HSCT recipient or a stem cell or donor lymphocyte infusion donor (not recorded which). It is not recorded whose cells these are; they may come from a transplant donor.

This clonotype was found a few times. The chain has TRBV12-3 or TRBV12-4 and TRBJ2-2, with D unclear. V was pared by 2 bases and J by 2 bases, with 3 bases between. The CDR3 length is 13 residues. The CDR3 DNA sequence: TGTGCCAGCAGTTTAAAAAACACCGGGGAGCTGTTTTTT. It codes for CASSLKNTGELFF.

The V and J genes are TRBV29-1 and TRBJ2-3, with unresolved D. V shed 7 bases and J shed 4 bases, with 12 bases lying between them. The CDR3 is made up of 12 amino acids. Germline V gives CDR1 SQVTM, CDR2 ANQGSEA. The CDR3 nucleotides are TGCAGCGGTCGGTCTGTTGCAGATACGCAGTATTTT. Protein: CSGRSVADTQYF.

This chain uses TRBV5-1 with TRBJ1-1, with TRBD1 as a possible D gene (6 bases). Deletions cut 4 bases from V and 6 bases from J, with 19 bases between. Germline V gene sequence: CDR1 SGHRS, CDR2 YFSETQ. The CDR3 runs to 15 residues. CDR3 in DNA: TGCGCCAGCAGCGACCCGGCCTCGGGGGCCCCTGAAGCTTTCTTT. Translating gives CASSDPASGAPEAFF.

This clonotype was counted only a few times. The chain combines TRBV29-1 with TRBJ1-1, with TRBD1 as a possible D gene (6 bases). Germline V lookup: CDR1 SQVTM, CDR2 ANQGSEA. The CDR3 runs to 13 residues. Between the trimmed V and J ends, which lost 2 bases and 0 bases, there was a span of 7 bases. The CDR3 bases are TGCAGCGTTGAATACAGGGTGAACACTGAAGCTTTCTTT. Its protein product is CSVEYRVNTEAFF.

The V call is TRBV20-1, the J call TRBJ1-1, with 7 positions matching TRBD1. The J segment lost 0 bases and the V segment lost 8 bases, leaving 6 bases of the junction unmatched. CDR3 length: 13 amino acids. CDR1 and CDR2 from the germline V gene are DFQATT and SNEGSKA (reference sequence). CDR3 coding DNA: TGCAGTCAGTACAGGGGAATGAACACTGAAGCTTTCTTT. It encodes CSQYRGMNTEAFF.

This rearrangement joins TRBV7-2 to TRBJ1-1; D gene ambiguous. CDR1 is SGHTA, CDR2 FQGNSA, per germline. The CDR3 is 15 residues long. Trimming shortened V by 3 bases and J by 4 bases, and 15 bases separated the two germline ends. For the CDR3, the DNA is TGTGCCAGCAGCTTTAGGCAGGTCCCGTCCACTGAAGCTTTCTTT. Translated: CASSFRQVPSTEAFF.

The CDR3 nucleotides are TGTGCCAGCAGTTTTCTATTAGGAGGCTATGGCTACACCTTC. It encodes CASSFLLGGYGYTF. The chain joins TRBV27 to TRBJ1-2; no clear D gene. With 3 bases removed from V and 4 bases from J, the gap between germline ends came to 12 bases. Germline V gene data show CDR1 as MNHEY and CDR2 as SMNVEV (reference sequence). The length of the CDR3 is 14 residues.

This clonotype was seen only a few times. Here the CDR3 DNA reads TGTGCCAGCAGACCTGACAGGGGGCTGTTCTATGGCTACACCTTC. It codes for CASRPDRGLFYGYTF. The chain carries TRBV5-6 and TRBJ1-2, with TRBD1 matching over 10 bases. Germline lookup yields CDR1 SGHDT and CDR2 YYEEEE. The CDR3 has 15 amino acids. J lost 4 bases, V lost 5 bases, and 8 bases had no gene match. Using reference TRBV5-6 and TRBJ1-2 for the parts outside the CDR3, the full variable domain is DAGVTQSPTHLIKTRGQQVTLRCSPKSGHDTVSWYQQALGQGPQFIFQYYEEEERQRGNFPDRFSGHQFPNYSSELNVNALLLGDSALYLCASRPDRGLFYGYTFGSGTRLTVV.

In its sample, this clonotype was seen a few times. The CDR3 nucleotides read TGTGCCAGCAGTCTTGGCCTTCCCTATGGCTACACCTTC. Amino acid sequence: CASSLGLPYGYTF. The J gene is TRBJ1-2, the V gene TRBV12-3 or TRBV12-4; D not certain. The CDR3 runs to 13 residues. Trimming took off 5 bases at V and 4 bases at J, with 11 bases between the two ends.

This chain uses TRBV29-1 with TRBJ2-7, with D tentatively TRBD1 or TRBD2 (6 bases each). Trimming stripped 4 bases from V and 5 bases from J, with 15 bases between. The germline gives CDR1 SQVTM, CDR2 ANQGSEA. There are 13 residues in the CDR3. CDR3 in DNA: TGCAGCGTTGTAAGATACAGGGAGGACGAGCAGTACTTC. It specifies CSVVRYREDEQYF.